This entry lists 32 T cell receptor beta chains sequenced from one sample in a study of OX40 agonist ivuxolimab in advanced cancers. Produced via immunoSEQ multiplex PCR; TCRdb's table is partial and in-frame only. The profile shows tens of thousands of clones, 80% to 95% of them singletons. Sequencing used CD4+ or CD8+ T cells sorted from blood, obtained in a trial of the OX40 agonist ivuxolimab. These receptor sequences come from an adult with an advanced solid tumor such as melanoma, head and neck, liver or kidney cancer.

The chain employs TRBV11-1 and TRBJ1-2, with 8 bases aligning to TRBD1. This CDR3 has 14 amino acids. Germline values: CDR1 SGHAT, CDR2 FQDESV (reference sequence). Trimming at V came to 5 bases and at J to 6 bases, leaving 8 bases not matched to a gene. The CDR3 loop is CASSMTGDGNGYTF. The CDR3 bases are TGTGCCAGCAGCATGACAGGGGACGGGAATGGCTACACCTTC.

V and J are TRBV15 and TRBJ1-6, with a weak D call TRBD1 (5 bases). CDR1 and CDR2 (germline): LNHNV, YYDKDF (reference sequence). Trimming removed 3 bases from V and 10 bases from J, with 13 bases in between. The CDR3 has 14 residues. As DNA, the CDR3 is TGTGCCACCAGCAGGGGGACCTTGGGGTCACCCCTCCACTTT. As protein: CATSRGTLGSPLHF.

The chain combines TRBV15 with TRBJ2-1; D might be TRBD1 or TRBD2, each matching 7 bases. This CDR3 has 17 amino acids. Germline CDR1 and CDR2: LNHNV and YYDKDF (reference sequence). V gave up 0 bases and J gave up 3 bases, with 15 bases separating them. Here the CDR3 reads CATSRDLGRGGYNEQFF. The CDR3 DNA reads TGTGCCACCAGCAGAGATTTGGGCAGGGGGGGCTACAATGAGCAGTTCTTC.

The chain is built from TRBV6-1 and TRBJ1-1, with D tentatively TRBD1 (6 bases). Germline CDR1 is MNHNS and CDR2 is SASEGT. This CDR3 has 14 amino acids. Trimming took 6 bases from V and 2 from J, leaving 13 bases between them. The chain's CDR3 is CASSLEGGNTEAFF. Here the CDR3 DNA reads TGTGCCAGCAGCCTCGAGGGGGGAAACACTGAAGCTTTCTTT.

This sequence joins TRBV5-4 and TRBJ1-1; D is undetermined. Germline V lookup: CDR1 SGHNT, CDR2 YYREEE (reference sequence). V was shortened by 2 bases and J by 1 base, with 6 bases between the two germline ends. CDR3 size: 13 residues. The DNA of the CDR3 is TGTGCCAGCAGCTTATGGGGGAACACTGAAGCTTTCTTT. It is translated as CASSLWGNTEAFF.

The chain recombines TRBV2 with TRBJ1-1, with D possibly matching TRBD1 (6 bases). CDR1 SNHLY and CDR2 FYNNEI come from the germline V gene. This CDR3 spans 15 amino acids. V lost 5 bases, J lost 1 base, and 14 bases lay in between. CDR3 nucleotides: TGTGCCAGCAGTAAACCTGGACAGAGGAACACTGAAGCTTTCTTT. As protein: CASSKPGQRNTEAFF.

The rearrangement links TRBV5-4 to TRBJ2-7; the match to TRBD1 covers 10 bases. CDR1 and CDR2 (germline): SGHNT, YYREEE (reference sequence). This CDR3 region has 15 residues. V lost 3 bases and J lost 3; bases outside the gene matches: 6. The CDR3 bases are TGTGCCAGCAGCTGGAGGGGACAGGGGATCTACGAGCAGTACTTC. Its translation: CASSWRGQGIYEQYF.

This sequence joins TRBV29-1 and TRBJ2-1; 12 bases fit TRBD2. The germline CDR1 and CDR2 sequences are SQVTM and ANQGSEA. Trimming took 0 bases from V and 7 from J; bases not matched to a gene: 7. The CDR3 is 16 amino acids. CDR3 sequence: CSVEDHSGLAGNEQFF. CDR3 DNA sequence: TGCAGCGTTGAAGACCACTCCGGACTAGCGGGAAATGAGCAGTTCTTC.

The CDR3 sequence: CASSVMTGNTEAFF. CDR3 nucleotides: TGTGCCAGCTCAGTAATGACAGGGAACACTGAAGCTTTCTTT. The rearrangement links TRBV18 to TRBJ1-1; a weak D match, TRBD1 (6 bases). Per germline, CDR1 KGHSH and CDR2 LQKENI. The CDR3 is made up of 14 amino acids. Deletions cut 5 bases from V and 1 base from J, with 11 bases between. The full variable domain, in which reference TRBV18 and TRBJ1-1 provide the parts outside the CDR3, is NAGVMQNPRHLVRRRGQEARLRCSPMKGHSHVYWYRQLPEEGLKFMVYLQKENIIDESGMPKERFSAEFPKEGPSILRIQQVVRGDSAAYFCASSVMTGNTEAFFGQGTRLTVV.

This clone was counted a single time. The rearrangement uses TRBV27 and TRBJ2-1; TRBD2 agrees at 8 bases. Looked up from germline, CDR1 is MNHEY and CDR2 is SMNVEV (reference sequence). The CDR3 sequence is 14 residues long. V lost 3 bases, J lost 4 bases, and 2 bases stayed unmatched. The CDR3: CASSFSGKYNEQFF. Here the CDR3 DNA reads TGTGCCAGCAGTTTTAGCGGGAAGTACAATGAGCAGTTCTTC.

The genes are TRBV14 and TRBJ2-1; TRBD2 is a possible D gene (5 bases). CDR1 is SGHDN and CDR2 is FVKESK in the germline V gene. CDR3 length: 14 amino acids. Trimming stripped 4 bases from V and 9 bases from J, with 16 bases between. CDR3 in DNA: TGTGCCAGCAGCCTCTTAACCCGGGATGGTGAGCAGTTCTTC. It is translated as CASSLLTRDGEQFF.

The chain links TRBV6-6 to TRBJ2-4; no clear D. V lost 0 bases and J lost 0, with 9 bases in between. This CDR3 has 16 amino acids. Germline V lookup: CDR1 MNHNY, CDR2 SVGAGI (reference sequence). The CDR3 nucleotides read TGTGCCAGCAGTTACTCCGATTCGCGAGCCAAAAACATTCAGTACTTC. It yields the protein CASSYSDSRAKNIQYF.

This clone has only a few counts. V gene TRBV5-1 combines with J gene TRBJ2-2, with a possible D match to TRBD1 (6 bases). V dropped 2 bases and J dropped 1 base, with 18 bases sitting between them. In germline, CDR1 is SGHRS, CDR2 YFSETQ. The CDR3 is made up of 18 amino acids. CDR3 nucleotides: TGCGCCAGCAGCTTAAGACAGGTTGCCTCTCTGAACACCGGGGAGCTGTTTTTT. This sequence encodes CASSLRQVASLNTGELFF.

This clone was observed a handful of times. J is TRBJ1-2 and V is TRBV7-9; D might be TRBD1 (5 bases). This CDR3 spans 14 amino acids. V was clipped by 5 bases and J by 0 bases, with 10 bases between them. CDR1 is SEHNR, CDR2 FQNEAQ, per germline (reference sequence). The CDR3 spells CASSPEGANYGYTF. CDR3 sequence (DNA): TGTGCCAGCAGCCCAGAAGGGGCTAACTATGGCTACACCTTC.

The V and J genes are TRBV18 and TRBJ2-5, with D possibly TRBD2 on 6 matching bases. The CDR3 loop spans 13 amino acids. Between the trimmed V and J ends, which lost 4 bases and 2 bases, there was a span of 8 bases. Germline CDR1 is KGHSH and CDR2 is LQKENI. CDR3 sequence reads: CASSRDFQETQYF. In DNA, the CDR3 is TGTGCCAGCTCACGGGACTTTCAAGAGACCCAGTACTTC.

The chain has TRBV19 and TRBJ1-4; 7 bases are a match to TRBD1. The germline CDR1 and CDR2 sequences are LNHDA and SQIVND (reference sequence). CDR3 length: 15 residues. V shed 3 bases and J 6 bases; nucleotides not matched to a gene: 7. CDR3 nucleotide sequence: TGTGCCAGTAGTATGACGACAGGGTGGTATGAAAAACTGTTTTTT. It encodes CASSMTTGWYEKLFF.

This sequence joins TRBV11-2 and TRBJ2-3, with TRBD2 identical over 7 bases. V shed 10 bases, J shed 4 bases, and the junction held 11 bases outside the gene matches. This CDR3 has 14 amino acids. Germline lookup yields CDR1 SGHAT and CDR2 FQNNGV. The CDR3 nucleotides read TGTGCCACTCACAAGCGGGACTTATCAGATACGCAGTATTTT. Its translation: CATHKRDLSDTQYF.

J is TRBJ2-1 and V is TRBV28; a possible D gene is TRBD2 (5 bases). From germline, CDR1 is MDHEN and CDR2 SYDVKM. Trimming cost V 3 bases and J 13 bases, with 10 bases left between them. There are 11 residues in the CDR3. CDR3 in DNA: TGTGCCAGCAGTTTCCGGCTAGCCCAGTTCTTC. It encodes CASSFRLAQFF. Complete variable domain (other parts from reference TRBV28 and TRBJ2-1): DVKVTQSSRYLVKRTGEKVFLECVQDMDHENMFWYRQDPGLGLRLIYFSYDVKMKEKGDIPEGYSVSREKKERFSLILESASTNQTSMYLCASSFRLAQFFGPGTRLTVL.

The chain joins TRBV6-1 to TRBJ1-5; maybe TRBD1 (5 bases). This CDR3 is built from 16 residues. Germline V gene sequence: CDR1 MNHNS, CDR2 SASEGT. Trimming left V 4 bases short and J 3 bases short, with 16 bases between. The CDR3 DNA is TGTGCCAGCAGTGGGGCAGGGCGGGTGTTCAATCAGCCCCAGCATTTT. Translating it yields CASSGAGRVFNQPQHF.

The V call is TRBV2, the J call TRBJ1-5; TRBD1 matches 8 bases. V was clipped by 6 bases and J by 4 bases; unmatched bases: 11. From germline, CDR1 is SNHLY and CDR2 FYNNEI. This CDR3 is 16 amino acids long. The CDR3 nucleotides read TGTGCCAGCAGCCGCGGGACAGGAGGTGGAAATCAGCCCCAGCATTTT. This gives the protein CASSRGTGGGNQPQHF.

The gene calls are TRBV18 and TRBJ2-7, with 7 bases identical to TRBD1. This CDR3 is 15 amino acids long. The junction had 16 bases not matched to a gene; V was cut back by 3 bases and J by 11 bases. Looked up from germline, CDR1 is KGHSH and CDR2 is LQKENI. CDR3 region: CASSPQGVPQAEEYF. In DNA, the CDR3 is TGTGCCAGCTCACCCCAGGGGGTTCCCCAAGCAGAGGAGTACTTC.

The CDR3: CASGQNYQETQYF. In DNA form, the CDR3 reads TGTGCCAGCGGACAGAATTACCAAGAGACCCAGTACTTC. J is TRBJ2-5 and V is TRBV2; tentatively, D is TRBD1 (6 bases). V dropped 8 bases and J dropped 0 bases, with 10 bases sitting between them. Germline loops: CDR1 SNHLY, CDR2 FYNNEI. The CDR3 runs 13 residues.

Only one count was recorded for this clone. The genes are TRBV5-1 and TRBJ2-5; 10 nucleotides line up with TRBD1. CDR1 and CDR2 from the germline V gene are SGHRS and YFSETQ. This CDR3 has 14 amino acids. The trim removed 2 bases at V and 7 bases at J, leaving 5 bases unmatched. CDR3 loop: CASSFRQGAVTQYF. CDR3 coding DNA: TGCGCCAGCAGCTTCCGACAGGGGGCCGTGACCCAGTACTTC.

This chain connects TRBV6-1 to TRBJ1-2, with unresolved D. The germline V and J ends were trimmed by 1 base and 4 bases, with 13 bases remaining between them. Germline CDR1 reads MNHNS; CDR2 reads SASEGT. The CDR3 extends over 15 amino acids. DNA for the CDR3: TGTGCCAGCAGTGAAGTTATCGGCGGAGGCTATGGCTACACCTTC. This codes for CASSEVIGGGYGYTF.

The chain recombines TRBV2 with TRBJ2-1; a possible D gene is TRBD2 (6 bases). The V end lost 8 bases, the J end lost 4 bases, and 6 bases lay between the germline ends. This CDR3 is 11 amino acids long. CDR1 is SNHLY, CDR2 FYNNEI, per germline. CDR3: CASGGYNEQFF. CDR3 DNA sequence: TGTGCCAGCGGGGGGTACAATGAGCAGTTCTTC.

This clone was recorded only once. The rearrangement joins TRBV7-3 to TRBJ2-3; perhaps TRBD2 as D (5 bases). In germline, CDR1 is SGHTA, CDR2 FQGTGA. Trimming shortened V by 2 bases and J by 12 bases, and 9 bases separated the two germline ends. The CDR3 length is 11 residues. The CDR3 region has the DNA TGTGCCAGCAGCTTAGGAACGGGACAGTATTTT. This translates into CASSLGTGQYF.

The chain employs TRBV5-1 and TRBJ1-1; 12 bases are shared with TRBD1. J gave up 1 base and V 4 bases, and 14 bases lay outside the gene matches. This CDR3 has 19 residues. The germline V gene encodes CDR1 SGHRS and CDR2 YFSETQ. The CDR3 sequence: CASSPRDRGLFRSNTEAFF. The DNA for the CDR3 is TGCGCCAGCAGCCCTAGGGACAGGGGGCTCTTCCGCTCGAACACTGAAGCTTTCTTT. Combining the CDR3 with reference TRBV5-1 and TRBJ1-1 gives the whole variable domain KAGVTQTPRYLIKTRGQQVTLSCSPISGHRSVSWYQQTPGQGLQFLFEYFSETQRNKGNFPGRFSGRQFSNSRSEMNVSTLELGDSALYLCASSPRDRGLFRSNTEAFFGQGTRLTVV.

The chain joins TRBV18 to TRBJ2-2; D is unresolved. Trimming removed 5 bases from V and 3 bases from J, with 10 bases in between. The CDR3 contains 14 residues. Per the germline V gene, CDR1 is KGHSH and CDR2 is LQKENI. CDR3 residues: CASSGLADTGELFF. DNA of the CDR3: TGTGCCAGCTCAGGATTGGCGGACACCGGGGAGCTGTTTTTT.

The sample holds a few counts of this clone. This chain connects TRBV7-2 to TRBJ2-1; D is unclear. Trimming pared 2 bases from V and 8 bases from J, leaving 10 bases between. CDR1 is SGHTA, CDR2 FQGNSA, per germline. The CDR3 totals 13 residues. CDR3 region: CASSLSLLDEQFF. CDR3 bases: TGTGCCAGCAGCTTATCGCTACTCGATGAGCAGTTCTTC.

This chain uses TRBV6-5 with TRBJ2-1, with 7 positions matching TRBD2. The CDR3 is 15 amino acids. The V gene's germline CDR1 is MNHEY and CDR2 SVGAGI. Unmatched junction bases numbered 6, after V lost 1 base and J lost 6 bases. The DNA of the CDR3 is TGTGCCAGCAGTTACTGGGGGGGGGTCATCAATGAGCAGTTCTTC. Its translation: CASSYWGGVINEQFF.

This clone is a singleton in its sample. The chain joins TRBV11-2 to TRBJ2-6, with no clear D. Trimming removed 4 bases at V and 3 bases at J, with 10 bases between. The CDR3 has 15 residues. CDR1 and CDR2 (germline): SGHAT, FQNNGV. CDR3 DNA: TGTGCCAGCAGCTCGGAAGGGTATGGGGCCAACGTCCTGACTTTC. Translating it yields CASSSEGYGANVLTF. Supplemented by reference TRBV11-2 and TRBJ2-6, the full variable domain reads EAGVAQSPRYKIIEKRQSVAFWCNPISGHATLYWYQQILGQGPKLLIQFQNNGVVDDSQLPKDRFSAERLKGVDSTLKIQPAKLEDSAVYLCASSSEGYGANVLTFGAGSRLTVL.

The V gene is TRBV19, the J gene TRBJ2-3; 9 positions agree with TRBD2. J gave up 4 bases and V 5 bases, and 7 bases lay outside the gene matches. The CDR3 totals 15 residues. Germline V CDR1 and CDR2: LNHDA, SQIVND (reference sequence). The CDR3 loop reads CASSPRTSEADTQYF. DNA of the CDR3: TGTGCCAGTAGTCCTCGGACTAGCGAAGCAGATACGCAGTATTTT.